This entry describes one T cell receptor (beta chain). Its specificity is unknown. A sample-barcoded 5' primer and a J-beta primer mix were used in a second PCR of about 7 to 12 cycles. Each sample yielded at least 3 million CDR3-containing paired-end reads. TCRdb re-analysed the 5' RACE reads in MiXCR, keeping a single row per CDR3 protein. The sample carries around 970,000 distinct CDR3 sequences, approximately 50% recorded once. The data were taken from a study of blood T cells in healthy people across ages. Broader study findings: Age brought a roughly linear fall in TCR beta diversity measured per million T cells. Fewer expanded clones and more diversity marked long-lived versus aged donors.

This CDR3 contains 13 residues. The germline V gene encodes CDR1 SQVTM and CDR2 ANQGSEA. Trimming left V 2 bases short and J 2 bases short, with 9 bases between. The sample comprised blood. This clonotype was obtained from a woman in her sixties or seventies in good health. The J gene is TRBJ1-1, the V gene TRBV29-1; D remains unclear. CDR3 protein: CSVEPTANTEAFF. CDR3 nucleotide sequence: TGCAGCGTTGAACCTACAGCTAACACTGAAGCTTTCTTT.